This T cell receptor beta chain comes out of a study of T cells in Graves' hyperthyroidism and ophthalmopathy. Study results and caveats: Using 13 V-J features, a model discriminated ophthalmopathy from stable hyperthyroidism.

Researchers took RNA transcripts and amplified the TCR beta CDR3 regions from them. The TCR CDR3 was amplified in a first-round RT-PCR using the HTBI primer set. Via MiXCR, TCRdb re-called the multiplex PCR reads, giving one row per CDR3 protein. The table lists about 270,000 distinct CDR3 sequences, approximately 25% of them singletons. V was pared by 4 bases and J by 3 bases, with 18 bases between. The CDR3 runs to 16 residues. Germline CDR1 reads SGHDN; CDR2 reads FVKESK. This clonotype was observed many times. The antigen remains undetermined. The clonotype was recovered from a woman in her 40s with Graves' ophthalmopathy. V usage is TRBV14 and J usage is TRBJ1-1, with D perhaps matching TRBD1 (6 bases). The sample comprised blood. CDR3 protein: CASSRYLIQGDTEAFF. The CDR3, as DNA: TGTGCCAGCAGCCGTTATCTTATACAGGGAGACACTGAAGCTTTCTTT.